This T cell receptor beta chain was obtained from a study of CD8 T cells in ankylosing spondylitis. Study-level results: Matched synovial fluid from ankylosing spondylitis patients was reported to be enriched for disease-linked clones.

CDR3 size: 20 residues. The germline gives CDR1 SGHAT, CDR2 FQNNGV. V lost 5 bases, J lost 0 bases, and 14 bases stayed unmatched. This clonotype came up a few times. The antigen is not known. Quantitative barcoded 5'-RACE was used to prepare TCR beta libraries. TCRdb reprocessed the 5' RACE reads via MiXCR and lists one record per CDR3 protein. The table shows nearly 350,000 distinct CDR3 sequences, with roughly 15% occurring only once. The receptor was isolated from a male donor with ankylosing spondylitis or in good health (not recorded which). The specimen was blood, either unsorted or a sorted T cell fraction (not recorded which). The V gene is TRBV11-2, the J gene TRBJ2-1; 12 positions match TRBD2. The CDR3 DNA reads as TGTGCCAGCAGCCGACCTAGAGGGACTAGCGGGTCCAGCTCCTACAATGAGCAGTTCTTC. Translated, it gives CASSRPRGTSGSSSYNEQFF.